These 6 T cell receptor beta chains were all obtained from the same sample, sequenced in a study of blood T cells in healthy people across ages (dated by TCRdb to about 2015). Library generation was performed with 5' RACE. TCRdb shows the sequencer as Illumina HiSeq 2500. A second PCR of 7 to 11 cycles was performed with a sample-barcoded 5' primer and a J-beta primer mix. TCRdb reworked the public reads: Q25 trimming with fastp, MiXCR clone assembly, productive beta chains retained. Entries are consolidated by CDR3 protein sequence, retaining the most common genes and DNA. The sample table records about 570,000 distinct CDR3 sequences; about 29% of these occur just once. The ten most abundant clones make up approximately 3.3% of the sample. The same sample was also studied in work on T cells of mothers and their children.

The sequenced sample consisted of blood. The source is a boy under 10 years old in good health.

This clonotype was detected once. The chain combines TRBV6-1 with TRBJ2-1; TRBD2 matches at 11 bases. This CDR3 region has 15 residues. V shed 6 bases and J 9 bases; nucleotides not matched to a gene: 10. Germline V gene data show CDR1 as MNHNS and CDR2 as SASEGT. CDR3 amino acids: CASRGTSGRVGEQFF. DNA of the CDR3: TGTGCCAGCAGGGGTACTAGCGGGAGAGTAGGTGAGCAGTTCTTC.

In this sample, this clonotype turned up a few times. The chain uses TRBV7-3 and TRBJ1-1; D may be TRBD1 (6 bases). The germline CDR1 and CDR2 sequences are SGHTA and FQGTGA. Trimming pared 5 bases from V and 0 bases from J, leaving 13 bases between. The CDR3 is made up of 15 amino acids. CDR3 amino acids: CASSLGGAMNTEAFF. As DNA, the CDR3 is TGTGCCAGCAGCCTAGGGGGTGCCATGAACACTGAAGCTTTCTTT.

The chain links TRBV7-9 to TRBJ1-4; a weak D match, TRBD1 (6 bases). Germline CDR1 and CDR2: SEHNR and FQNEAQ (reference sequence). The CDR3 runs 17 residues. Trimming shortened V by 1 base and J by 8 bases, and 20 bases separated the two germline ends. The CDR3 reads CASSLDPSGGVKEKLFF. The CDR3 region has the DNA TGTGCCAGCAGCTTAGACCCGAGCGGGGGCGTAAAGGAAAAACTGTTTTTT.

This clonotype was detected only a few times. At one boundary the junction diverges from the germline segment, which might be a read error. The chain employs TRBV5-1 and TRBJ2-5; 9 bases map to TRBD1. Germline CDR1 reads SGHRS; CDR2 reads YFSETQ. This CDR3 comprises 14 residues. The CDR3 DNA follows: TGCGCCAGCAGCTTGGATAGGACAGGGGAGACCCCGTACTTC. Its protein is CASSLDRTGETPYF.

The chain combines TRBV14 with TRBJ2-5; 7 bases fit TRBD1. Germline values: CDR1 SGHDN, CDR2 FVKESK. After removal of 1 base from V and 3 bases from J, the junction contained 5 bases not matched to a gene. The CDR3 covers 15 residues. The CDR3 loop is CASSQVRGGEETQYF. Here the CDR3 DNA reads TGTGCCAGCAGCCAAGTAAGAGGGGGCGAAGAGACCCAGTACTTC. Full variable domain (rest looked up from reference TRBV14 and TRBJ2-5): EAGVTQFPSHSVIEKGQTVTLRCDPISGHDNLYWYRRVMGKEIKFLLHFVKESKQDESGMPNNRFLAERTGGTYSTLKVQPAELEDSGVYFCASSQVRGGEETQYFGPGTRLLVL.

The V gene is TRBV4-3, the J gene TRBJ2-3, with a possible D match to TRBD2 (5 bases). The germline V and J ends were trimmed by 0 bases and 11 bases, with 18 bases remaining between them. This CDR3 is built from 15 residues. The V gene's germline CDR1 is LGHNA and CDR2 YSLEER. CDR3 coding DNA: TGCGCCAGCAGCCAAGAGCAGGACTCGGGATGGGTGCAGTATTTT. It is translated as CASSQEQDSGWVQYF.